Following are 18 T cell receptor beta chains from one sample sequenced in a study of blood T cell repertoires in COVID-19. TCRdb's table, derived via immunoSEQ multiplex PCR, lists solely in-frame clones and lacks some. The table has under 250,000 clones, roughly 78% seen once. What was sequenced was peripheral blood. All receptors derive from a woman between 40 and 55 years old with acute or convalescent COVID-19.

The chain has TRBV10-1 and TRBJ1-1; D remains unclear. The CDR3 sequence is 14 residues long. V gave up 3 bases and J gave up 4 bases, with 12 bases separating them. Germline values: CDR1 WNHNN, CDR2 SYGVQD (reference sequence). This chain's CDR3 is CASSDGNSGTEAFF. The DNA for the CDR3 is TGCGCCAGCAGTGACGGGAATAGTGGCACTGAAGCTTTCTTT.

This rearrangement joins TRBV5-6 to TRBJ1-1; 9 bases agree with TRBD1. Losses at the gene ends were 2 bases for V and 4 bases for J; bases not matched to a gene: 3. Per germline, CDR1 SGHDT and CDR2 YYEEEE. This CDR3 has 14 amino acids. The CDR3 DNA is TGTGCCAGCAGCTTACAGGGGGCGAGCACTGAAGCTTTCTTT. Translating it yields CASSLQGASTEAFF.

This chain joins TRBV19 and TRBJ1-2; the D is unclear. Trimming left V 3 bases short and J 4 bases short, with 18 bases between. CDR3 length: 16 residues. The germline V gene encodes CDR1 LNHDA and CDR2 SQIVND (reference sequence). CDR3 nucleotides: TGTGCCAGTAGTATGTACGTTGAGGCACCGGTCTATGGCTACACCTTC. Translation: CASSMYVEAPVYGYTF.

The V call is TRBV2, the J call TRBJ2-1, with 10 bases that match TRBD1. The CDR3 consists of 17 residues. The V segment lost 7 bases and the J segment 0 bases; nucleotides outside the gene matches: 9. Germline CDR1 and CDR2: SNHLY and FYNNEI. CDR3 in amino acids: CASNGDRGLSSYNEQFF. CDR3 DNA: TGTGCCAGCAATGGGGACAGGGGACTGAGCTCCTACAATGAGCAGTTCTTC.

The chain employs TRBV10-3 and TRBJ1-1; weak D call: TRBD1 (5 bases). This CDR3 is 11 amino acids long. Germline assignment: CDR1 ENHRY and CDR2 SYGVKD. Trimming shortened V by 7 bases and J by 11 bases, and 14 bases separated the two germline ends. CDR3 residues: CAIITGGEAFF. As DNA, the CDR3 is TGTGCCATCATAACGGGGGGGGAGGCTTTCTTT.

CDR3 in amino acids: CASSQIGISYNSPLHF. CDR3 bases: TGTGCCAGCAGCCAGATCGGGATCTCCTATAATTCACCCCTCCACTTT. The V call is TRBV3-1 (or the pseudogene TRBV3-2), the J call TRBJ1-6; D unclear. With 3 bases removed from V and 0 bases from J, the gap between germline ends came to 9 bases. The CDR3 covers 16 residues. Germline CDR1 and CDR2: LGHDT and YNNKEL (reference sequence).

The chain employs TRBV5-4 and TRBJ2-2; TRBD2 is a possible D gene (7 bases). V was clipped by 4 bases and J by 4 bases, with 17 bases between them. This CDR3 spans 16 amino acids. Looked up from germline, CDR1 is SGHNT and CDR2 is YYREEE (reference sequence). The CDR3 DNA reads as TGTGCCAGCAGCCCCCGAAGGGGAGGGGGCACCGGGGAGCTGTTTTTT. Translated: CASSPRRGGGTGELFF. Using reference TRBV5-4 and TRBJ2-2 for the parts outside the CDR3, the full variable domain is ETGVTQSPTHLIKTRGQQVTLRCSSQSGHNTVSWYQQALGQGPQFIFQYYREEENGRGNFPPRFSGLQFPNYSSELNVNALELDDSALYLCASSPRRGGGTGELFFGEGSRLTVL.

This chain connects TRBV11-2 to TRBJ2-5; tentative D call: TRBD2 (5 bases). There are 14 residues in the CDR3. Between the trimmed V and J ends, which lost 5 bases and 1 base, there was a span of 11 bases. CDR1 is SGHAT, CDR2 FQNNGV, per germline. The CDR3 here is CASSPRRAQETQYF. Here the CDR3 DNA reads TGTGCCAGCAGCCCACGGCGGGCCCAAGAGACCCAGTACTTC.

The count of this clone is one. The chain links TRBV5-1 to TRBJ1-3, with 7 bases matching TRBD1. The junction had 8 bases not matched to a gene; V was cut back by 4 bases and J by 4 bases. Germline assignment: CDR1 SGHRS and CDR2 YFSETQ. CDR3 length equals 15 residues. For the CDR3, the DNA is TGCGCCAGCAGCCCCTACACAGGGGTCGGAAACACCATATATTTT. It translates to CASSPYTGVGNTIYF. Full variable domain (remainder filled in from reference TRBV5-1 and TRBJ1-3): KAGVTQTPRYLIKTRGQQVTLSCSPISGHRSVSWYQQTPGQGLQFLFEYFSETQRNKGNFPGRFSGRQFSNSRSEMNVSTLELGDSALYLCASSPYTGVGNTIYFGEGSWLTVV.

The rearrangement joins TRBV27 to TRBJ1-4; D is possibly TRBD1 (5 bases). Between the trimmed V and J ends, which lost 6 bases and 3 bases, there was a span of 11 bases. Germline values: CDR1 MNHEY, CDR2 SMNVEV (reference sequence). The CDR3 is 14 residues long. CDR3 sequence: CASRDTYPNEKLFF. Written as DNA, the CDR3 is TGTGCCAGCAGGGACACATACCCTAATGAAAAACTGTTTTTT.

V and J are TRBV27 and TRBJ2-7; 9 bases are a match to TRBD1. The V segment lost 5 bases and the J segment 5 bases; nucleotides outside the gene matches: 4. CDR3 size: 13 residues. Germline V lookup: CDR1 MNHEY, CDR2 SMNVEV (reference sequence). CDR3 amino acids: CASSPGTGNEQYF. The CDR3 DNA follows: TGTGCCAGCAGTCCCGGGACAGGGAACGAGCAGTACTTC.

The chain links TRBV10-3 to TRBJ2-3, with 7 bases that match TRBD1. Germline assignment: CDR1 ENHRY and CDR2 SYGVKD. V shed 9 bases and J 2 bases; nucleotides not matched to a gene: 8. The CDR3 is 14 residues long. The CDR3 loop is CAMRWDRDTDTQYF. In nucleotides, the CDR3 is TGTGCCATGAGGTGGGACAGAGACACAGATACGCAGTATTTT.

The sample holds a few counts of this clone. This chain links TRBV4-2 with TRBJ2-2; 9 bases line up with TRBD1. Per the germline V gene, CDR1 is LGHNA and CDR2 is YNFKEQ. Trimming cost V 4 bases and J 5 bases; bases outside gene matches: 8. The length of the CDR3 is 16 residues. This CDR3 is CASSPLGQGGTGELFF. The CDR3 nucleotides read TGTGCCAGCAGCCCACTGGGACAGGGAGGGACCGGGGAGCTGTTTTTT.

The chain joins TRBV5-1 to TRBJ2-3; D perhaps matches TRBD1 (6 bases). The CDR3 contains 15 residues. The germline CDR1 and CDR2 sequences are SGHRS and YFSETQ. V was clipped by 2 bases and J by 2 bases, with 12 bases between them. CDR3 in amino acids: CASSFGNRATDTQYF. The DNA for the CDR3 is TGCGCCAGCAGCTTTGGAAACAGGGCCACAGATACGCAGTATTTT.

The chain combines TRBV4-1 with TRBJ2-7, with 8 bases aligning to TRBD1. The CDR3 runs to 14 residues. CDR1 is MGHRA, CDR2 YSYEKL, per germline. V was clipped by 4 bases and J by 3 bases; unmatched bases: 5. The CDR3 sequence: CASSRGQGNYEQYF. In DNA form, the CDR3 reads TGCGCCAGCAGCCGCGGACAGGGCAACTACGAGCAGTACTTC.

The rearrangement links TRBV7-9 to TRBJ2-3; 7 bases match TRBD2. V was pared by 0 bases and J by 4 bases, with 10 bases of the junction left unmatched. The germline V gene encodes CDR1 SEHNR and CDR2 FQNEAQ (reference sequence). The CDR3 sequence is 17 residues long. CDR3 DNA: TGTGCCAGCAGCTTAGCGGTCGCTGGACTAGGAGCAGATACGCAGTATTTT. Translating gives CASSLAVAGLGADTQYF.

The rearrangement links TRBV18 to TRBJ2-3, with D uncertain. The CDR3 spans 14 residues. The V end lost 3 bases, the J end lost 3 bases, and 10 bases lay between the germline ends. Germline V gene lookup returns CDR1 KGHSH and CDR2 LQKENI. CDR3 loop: CASSPPVYTDTQYF. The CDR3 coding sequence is TGTGCCAGCTCACCTCCCGTTTATACAGATACGCAGTATTTT.

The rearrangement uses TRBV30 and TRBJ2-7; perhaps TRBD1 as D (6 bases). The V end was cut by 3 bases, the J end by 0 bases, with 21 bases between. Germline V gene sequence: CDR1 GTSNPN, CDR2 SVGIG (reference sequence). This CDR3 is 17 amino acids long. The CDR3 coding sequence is TGTGCCTGGAGGGCACTGGGGGACACAGGTAGCTCCTACGAGCAGTACTTC. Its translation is CAWRALGDTGSSYEQYF.